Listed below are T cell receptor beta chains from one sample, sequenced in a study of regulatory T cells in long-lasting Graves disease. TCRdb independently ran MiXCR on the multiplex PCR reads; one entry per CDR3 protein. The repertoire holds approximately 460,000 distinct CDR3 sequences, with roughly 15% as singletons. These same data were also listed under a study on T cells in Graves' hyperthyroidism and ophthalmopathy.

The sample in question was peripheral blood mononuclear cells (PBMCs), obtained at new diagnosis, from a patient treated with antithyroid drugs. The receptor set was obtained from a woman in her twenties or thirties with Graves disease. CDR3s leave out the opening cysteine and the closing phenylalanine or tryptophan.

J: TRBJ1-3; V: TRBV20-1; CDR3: SAREDLGNTIY
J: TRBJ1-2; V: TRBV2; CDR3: ASGDTGGDYGYT
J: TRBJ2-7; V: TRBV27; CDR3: ASRERGREQY
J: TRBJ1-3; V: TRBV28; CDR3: ASSLTQSSSGNTIY
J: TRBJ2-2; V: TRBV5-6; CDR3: ASSSLAGVDGELF
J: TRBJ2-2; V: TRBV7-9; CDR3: ASSPRLLGTGELF
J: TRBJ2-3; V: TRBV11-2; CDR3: ASSLSLAGVLTDTQY
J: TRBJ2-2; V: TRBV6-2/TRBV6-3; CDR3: ASSYPTGGAGELF
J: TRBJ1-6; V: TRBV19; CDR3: ASRAPGQLSPLH
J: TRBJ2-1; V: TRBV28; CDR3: ASRTGTSLANEQF
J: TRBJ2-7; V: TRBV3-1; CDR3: ASSQDFTGGYEQY
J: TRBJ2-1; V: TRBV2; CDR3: ASRTSGPRREQF
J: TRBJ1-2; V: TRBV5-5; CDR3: ASSFSQGDGYT
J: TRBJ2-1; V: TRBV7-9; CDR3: ASNPDRRSYNEQF
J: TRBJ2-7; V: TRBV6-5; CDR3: ASSYPGTGAYEQY
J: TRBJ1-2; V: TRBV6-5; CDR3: ASSYGDRPT
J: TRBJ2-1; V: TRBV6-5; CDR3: ASSYPRRPTSGSSYNEQF
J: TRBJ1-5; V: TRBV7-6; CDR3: ASSLGSAAANQPQH
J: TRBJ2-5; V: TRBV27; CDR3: ASSLSGRGLRETQY
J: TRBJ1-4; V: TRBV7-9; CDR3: ASAETWGADEKLF
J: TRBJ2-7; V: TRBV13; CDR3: ASSSTGGALEQY
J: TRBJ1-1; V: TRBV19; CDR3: ASSTLGTPNTEAF
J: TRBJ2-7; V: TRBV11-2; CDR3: ASSPSGRVAEQY
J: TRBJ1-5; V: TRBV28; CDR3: ASSNVQGLLSNQPQH
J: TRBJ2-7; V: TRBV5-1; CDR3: ASSLATDLYEQY
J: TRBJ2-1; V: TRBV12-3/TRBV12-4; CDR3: ASSFTPGLLYNEQF
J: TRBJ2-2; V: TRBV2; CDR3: ASSVGVENTGELF
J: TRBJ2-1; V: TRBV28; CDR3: ASSLLGGDEQF
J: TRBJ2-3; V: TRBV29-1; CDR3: SVLPGLAGDTQY
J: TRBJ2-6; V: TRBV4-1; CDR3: ASSQVGATGTSGANVLT
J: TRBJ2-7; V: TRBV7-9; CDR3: ASSSPRLAGDPEQY
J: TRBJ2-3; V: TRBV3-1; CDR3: ANRELDQIAQY
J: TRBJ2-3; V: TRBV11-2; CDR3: ASSWTGGTGTNTQY
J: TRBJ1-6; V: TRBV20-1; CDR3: SARDQDRVTYNSPLH
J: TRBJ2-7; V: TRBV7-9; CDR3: ASSPTGTQNSYEQY
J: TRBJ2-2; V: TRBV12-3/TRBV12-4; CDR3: ASRPRTSGSDGELF
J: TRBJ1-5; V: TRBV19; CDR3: ASTRGGFNQPQH
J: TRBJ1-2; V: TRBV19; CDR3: ASTRIDRRDYGYT
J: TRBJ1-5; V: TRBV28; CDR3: ASRSTGLGQPQH
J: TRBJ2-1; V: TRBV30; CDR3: AWSMGGSSYNEQF
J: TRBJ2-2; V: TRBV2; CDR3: ASSRPYELF
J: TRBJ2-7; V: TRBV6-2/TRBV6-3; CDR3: ASSGGQNSYEQY
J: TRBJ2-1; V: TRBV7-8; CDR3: ASSLAGGLIEEQF
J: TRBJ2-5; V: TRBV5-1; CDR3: ASSLGGSGQETQY
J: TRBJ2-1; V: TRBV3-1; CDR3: ASSQVGRISEQF